This TCR beta chain came from a study of vaccination and CD4 T cells after COVID-19. Turning to the study itself: Convalescent patients gave post-COVID blood a median roughly 96 days post-diagnosis, range 35 to 161.

Cultured CD4+ T cell DNA underwent sequencing with the Oncomine TCR Beta short-read assay. TCRdb itself ran the PCR reads through MiXCR, one entry per CDR3 protein. The data show 20,000 to 25,000 distinct CDR3 sequences, roughly three fifths seen once. Treatment noted: approximately nine-day PBMC culture with coronavirus spike peptide pools or control peptides (ViraFEST assay). Note on this clonotype: Antigen specificity is unknown.

The CDR3 sequence is 13 residues long. Germline V gene data show CDR1 as MNHEY and CDR2 as SMNVEV (reference sequence). V lost 6 bases to trimming and J lost 8 bases; unmatched junction nucleotides: 9. The chain uses TRBV27 and TRBJ2-7, with 8 bases that match TRBD1. Sequencing was performed on CD4+ T cells from blood, cultured in vitro, taken after SARS-CoV-2 vaccination. The source is a human donor who received a COVID-19 vaccine. CDR3 coding DNA: TGTGCCAGCAGACAGGGGGGAGCTAGGAAGCAGTACTTC. Encoded protein: CASRQGGARKQYF.